The 4 T cell receptor beta chains below were found in one sample sequenced in a study of T cells after posttransplantation cyclophosphamide. Here immunoSEQ multiplex PCR was the method, and the copy in TCRdb shows in-frame clones only, minus some. The sample contains tens of thousands of clones, approximately 73% of which appear only once. Sequencing used memory CD4+ T cells sorted from PBMCs. Receptors were obtained from a woman aged 55-69 years in good health, CMV-negative, and a related stem cell transplant donor.

CDR3 sequence: CASSVGAGRGGELFF. CDR3 DNA sequence: TGTGCCAGCAGCGTAGGGGCGGGACGGGGCGGGGAGCTGTTTTTT. This chain uses TRBV9 with TRBJ2-2; the D gene is possibly TRBD2 (6 bases). Germline V lookup: CDR1 SGDLS, CDR2 YYNGEE. Trimming removed 0 bases from V and 7 bases from J, with 13 bases in between. The CDR3 contains 15 residues.

This clone was recorded only once. V gene TRBV12-5 combines with J gene TRBJ2-7; 8 bases align to TRBD2. V lost 3 bases and J lost 5; bases outside the gene matches: 9. The CDR3 runs to 15 residues. Germline V gives CDR1 LGHNT, CDR2 FRNRAP. The CDR3 bases are TGTGCTAGTGGTTTAAAACGGGGGGGCAGGAACGAGCAGTACTTC. Its protein is CASGLKRGGRNEQYF.

The V call is TRBV5-4, the J call TRBJ1-2; perhaps TRBD1 as D (5 bases). V was trimmed by 5 bases and J by 0 bases, leaving 23 bases between them. In germline, CDR1 is SGHNT, CDR2 YYREEE (reference sequence). The CDR3 covers 18 residues. For the CDR3, the DNA is TGTGCCAGCAGAGAAGGGGCGGCACGCCCGTTAGCTAACTATGGCTACACCTTC. Amino acid sequence: CASREGAARPLANYGYTF.

The chain is built from TRBV10-3 and TRBJ1-2; 7 bases are a match to TRBD1. The CDR3 has 14 residues. V was clipped by 6 bases and J by 4 bases; unmatched bases: 8. Per germline, CDR1 ENHRY and CDR2 SYGVKD. The CDR3, as DNA: TGTGCCATCAGCGGACAGGAAGCGACCTATGGCTACACCTTC. This sequence encodes CAISGQEATYGYTF.